This TCR beta chain is drawn from a study of cytotoxic CD8 clonotypes in ibrutinib-treated CLL. General study findings and limits: For progressing versus sustained-remission patients, sampling times were not the same.

The CDR3 loop spans 16 amino acids. The V segment lost 6 bases and the J segment 3 bases; nucleotides outside the gene matches: 7. The germline V gene encodes CDR1 SGHTA and CDR2 FQGNSA. Only in-frame clones appear in the TCRdb table, and some are missing; sequencing was by immunoSEQ multiplex PCR. The sample carries some 300,000 clones, about 80% recorded once. With regard to this clone: The antigen remains unidentified.

This sample comprised PBMCs, obtained before ibrutinib treatment. This rearrangement joins TRBV7-2 to TRBJ2-7, with 14 bases that match TRBD2. The TCR sequence derives from a human donor with chronic lymphocytic leukemia. The CDR3 nucleotides read TGTGCCAGCAGTCGCGGGACTAGCGGGAGTCTCTACGAGCAGTACTTC. Residues: CASSRGTSGSLYEQYF.